This T cell receptor (beta chain) emerged from a study of vaccination and CD4 T cells after COVID-19. Trimming took 4 bases from V and 0 from J; bases not matched to a gene: 7. The CDR3 extends over 16 amino acids. Germline V CDR1 and CDR2: MDHEN, SYDVKM. Study-level findings and limits: Convalescent patients had 304 of 307 vaccine-specific clones showing spike mono-reactivity.

Sequencing of cultured CD4+ T cell DNA used the Oncomine TCR Beta short-read assay. MiXCR was run by TCRdb on the PCR reads, yielding one entry per CDR3 protein. The sample records about 20,000 distinct CDR3 sequences, about 45% being singletons. Points on this clonotype: Its matching antigen is unknown.

Regarding treatment: approximately nine-day PBMC culture with coronavirus spike peptide pools or control peptides (ViraFEST assay). The receptor was derived from a human donor who had recovered from COVID-19. The rearrangement uses TRBV28 and TRBJ1-1; 8 bases agree with TRBD1. Material: CD4+ T cells from blood, cultured in vitro, obtained after SARS-CoV-2 vaccination. The CDR3, as DNA: TGTGCCAGCAGTTCCGGGACAGGCTTCTTGAACACTGAAGCTTTCTTT. This sequence encodes CASSSGTGFLNTEAFF.